This entry lists 24 T cell receptor beta chains sequenced from one sample in a study of T cell changes during pregnancy in multiple sclerosis. Profiled with immunoSEQ multiplex PCR; TCRdb holds only in-frame clones, not every one. This table holds approximately 71,000 clones, around nine tenths found once. The sequenced sample was peripheral blood, obtained in the second trimester of pregnancy. These receptors all stem from a female donor with multiple sclerosis, enrolled in a pregnancy study.

V usage is TRBV27 and J usage is TRBJ1-1, with D perhaps TRBD1 (6 bases). CDR3 size: 11 residues. In germline, CDR1 is MNHEY, CDR2 SMNVEV (reference sequence). With 11 bases removed from V and 6 bases from J, the gap between germline ends came to 13 bases. For the CDR3, the DNA is TGTGCCTCCAAACAGGGTTCTGAAGCTTTCTTT. It translates to CASKQGSEAFF.

The chain has TRBV5-6 and TRBJ2-7; no firm D call. Per germline, CDR1 SGHDT and CDR2 YYEEEE. The CDR3 sequence is 13 residues long. Trimming took off 5 bases at V and 2 bases at J, with 11 bases between the two ends. The CDR3 reads CASRGRITYEQYF. For the CDR3, the DNA is TGTGCCAGCAGGGGCCGTATAACCTACGAGCAGTACTTC.

In this sample, this clone turned up once. This chain uses TRBV19 with TRBJ1-4, with 7 bases that match TRBD1. Germline CDR1 LNHDA, CDR2 SQIVND (reference sequence). J gave up 9 bases and V 4 bases, and 5 bases lay outside the gene matches. The CDR3 contains 13 residues. CDR3 amino acids: CASSSNRGKKLFF. DNA for the CDR3: TGTGCCAGTAGTAGTAACAGGGGTAAAAAACTGTTTTTT. Based on the CDR3 plus reference TRBV19 and TRBJ1-4, the full variable domain is DGGITQSPKYLFRKEGQNVTLSCEQNLNHDAMYWYRQDPGQGLRLIYYSQIVNDFQKGDIAEGYSVSREKKESFPLTVTSAQKNPTAFYLCASSSNRGKKLFFGSGTQLSVL.

CDR3 sequence: CSAGTSGLIYGYTF. In DNA form, the CDR3 reads TGCAGCGCCGGAACCTCGGGACTCATCTATGGCTACACCTTC. V and J are TRBV29-1 and TRBJ1-2, with D perhaps matching TRBD1 (5 bases). V gave up 7 bases and J gave up 4 bases, with 19 bases separating them. The CDR3 totals 14 residues. Germline V gene lookup returns CDR1 SQVTM and CDR2 ANQGSEA.

The chain is built from TRBV7-9 and TRBJ2-5; D is ambiguous. Looked up from germline, CDR1 is SEHNR and CDR2 is FQNEAQ (reference sequence). CDR3 size: 14 residues. Trimming removed 5 bases at V and 2 bases at J, with 12 bases between. This CDR3 reads CASSPTMRQETQYF. CDR3 in DNA: TGTGCCAGCAGCCCGACCATGAGGCAAGAGACCCAGTACTTC.

The CDR3 here is CASSTLATTDTQYF. The DNA of the CDR3 is TGTGCCAGCAGTACACTAGCGACCACAGATACGCAGTATTTT. J is TRBJ2-3 and V is TRBV27; TRBD2 agrees at 7 bases. From germline, CDR1 is MNHEY and CDR2 SMNVEV (reference sequence). This CDR3 contains 14 residues. Unmatched junction bases numbered 4, after V lost 5 bases and J lost 2 bases.

This chain connects TRBV5-5 to TRBJ1-2; 9 bases agree with TRBD1. This CDR3 comprises 16 residues. Germline V lookup: CDR1 SGHKS, CDR2 YYEKEE (reference sequence). The V segment lost 3 bases and the J segment 3 bases; nucleotides outside the gene matches: 9. CDR3 sequence reads: CASSSTWDREDYGYTF. CDR3 in DNA: TGTGCCAGCAGCTCTACCTGGGACAGGGAAGACTATGGCTACACCTTC.

The chain uses TRBV15 and TRBJ1-2; a weak D match, TRBD1 (6 bases). Trimming stripped 3 bases from V and 5 bases from J, with 13 bases between. This CDR3 comprises 14 residues. Germline lookup yields CDR1 LNHNV and CDR2 YYDKDF (reference sequence). The CDR3 loop is CATSRDSAIYGYTF. CDR3 nucleotides: TGTGCCACCAGCAGGGACAGCGCCATTTATGGCTACACCTTC.

V is TRBV7-2 and J is TRBJ2-7; 9 bases match TRBD1. V lost 4 bases and J lost 2; bases outside the gene matches: 6. Germline CDR1 reads SGHTA; CDR2 reads FQGNSA. The CDR3 has 15 amino acids. The CDR3 here is CASSSPGQGTYEQYF. The CDR3 nucleotides are TGTGCCAGCAGCTCCCCGGGACAGGGTACCTACGAGCAGTACTTC.

The CDR3 here is CASTEAGGNYGYTF. The CDR3 nucleotides read TGTGCCAGCACCGAGGCAGGGGGGAACTATGGCTACACCTTC. The V and J genes are TRBV2 and TRBJ1-2; 7 positions agree with TRBD1. The CDR3 has 14 residues. The germline CDR1 and CDR2 sequences are SNHLY and FYNNEI. V shed 7 bases and J 2 bases; nucleotides not matched to a gene: 7. The complete variable domain, with remaining parts taken from reference TRBV2 and TRBJ1-2, reads EPEVTQTPSHQVTQMGQEVILRCVPISNHLYFYWYRQILGQKVEFLVSFYNNEISEKSEIFDDQFSVERPDGSNFTLKIRSTKLEDSAMYFCASTEAGGNYGYTFGSGTRLTVV.

J is TRBJ2-7 and V is TRBV5-6, with TRBD2 matching over 7 bases. The CDR3 sequence is 13 residues long. V trimming: 3 bases; J trimming: 3 bases; junction bases outside the gene matches: 3. CDR1 and CDR2 (germline): SGHDT, YYEEEE. The CDR3 DNA reads TGTGCCAGCAGCTGGGAGGGTCGCTACGAGCAGTACTTC. This encodes CASSWEGRYEQYF.

V gene TRBV7-8 combines with J gene TRBJ2-7; the D gene is possibly TRBD1 (5 bases). Between the trimmed V and J ends, which lost 5 bases and 4 bases, there was a span of 27 bases. Germline V gene lookup returns CDR1 SGHVS and CDR2 FQNEAQ. This CDR3 is 18 amino acids long. The CDR3 is CASSAAEGATVLGYEQYF. CDR3 bases: TGTGCCAGCAGCGCCGCCGAAGGGGCCACCGTTCTGGGGTACGAGCAGTACTTC.

This chain links TRBV27 with TRBJ2-1; 11 nucleotides line up with TRBD1. The CDR3 length is 16 residues. Germline V CDR1 and CDR2: MNHEY, SMNVEV (reference sequence). J lost 4 bases, V lost 2 bases, and 4 bases had no gene match. The DNA of the CDR3 is TGTGCCAGCAGTTTAGTCGGGACAGGGGGATACAATGAGCAGTTCTTC. It is translated as CASSLVGTGGYNEQFF.

The J gene is TRBJ2-7, the V gene TRBV11-3; 7 bases are shared with TRBD2. The CDR3 has 15 amino acids. V dropped 4 bases and J dropped 3; count of bases not matched to a gene: 9. The V gene's germline CDR1 is SGHNT and CDR2 YENEEA. CDR3 coding DNA: TGTGCCAGCAGCTATACCGCTAGCGGCCTCTACGAGCAGTACTTC. Protein: CASSYTASGLYEQYF.

V gene TRBV5-1 combines with J gene TRBJ2-7; TRBD2 might be the D (5 bases). The CDR3 has 13 amino acids. Germline V gives CDR1 SGHRS, CDR2 YFSETQ. Trimming shortened V by 3 bases and J by 0 bases, and 7 bases separated the two germline ends. CDR3 loop: CASSSGSSYEQYF. CDR3 sequence (DNA): TGCGCCAGCAGCTCGGGGTCCTCCTACGAGCAGTACTTC.

The chain recombines TRBV6-1 with TRBJ2-7, with a tentative D call TRBD2 (5 bases). V shed 0 bases and J shed 7 bases, with 10 bases lying between them. Germline V gene lookup returns CDR1 MNHNS and CDR2 SASEGT. CDR3 length: 13 amino acids. The CDR3 DNA reads as TGTGCCAGCAGTGAAGCCTCTAGGAGGGAGCAGTACTTC. This translates into CASSEASRREQYF.

V usage is TRBV9 and J usage is TRBJ1-1; TRBD1 is a possible D gene (6 bases). The CDR3 is 14 amino acids. Germline V gene data show CDR1 as SGDLS and CDR2 as YYNGEE. Trimming removed 5 bases from V and 0 bases from J, with 11 bases in between. CDR3 loop: CASRKDSVNTEAFF. The CDR3 region has the DNA TGTGCCAGCAGGAAGGACAGCGTGAACACTGAAGCTTTCTTT.

The chain is built from TRBV7-3 and TRBJ2-7; perhaps TRBD2 as D (6 bases). Germline V gene sequence: CDR1 SGHTA, CDR2 FQGTGA. This CDR3 contains 15 residues. The V and J ends lost 1 base and 1 base respectively, with 11 bases between them. CDR3 bases: TGTGCCAGCAGCTTAAAAGGGACTGCTTCCTACGAGCAGTACTTC. Encoded protein: CASSLKGTASYEQYF.

V usage is TRBV5-1 and J usage is TRBJ2-7; tentative D call: TRBD1 (6 bases). V lost 0 bases and J 2 bases, leaving 15 bases between the germline ends. The CDR3 spans 16 residues. The germline V gene has CDR1 SGHRS and CDR2 YFSETQ. CDR3 sequence: CASSLDRDKGAYEQYF. Written as DNA, the CDR3 is TGCGCCAGCAGCTTGGACCGGGACAAGGGCGCCTACGAGCAGTACTTC.

The V and J genes are TRBV5-1 and TRBJ1-2, with D perhaps matching TRBD1 (5 bases). The CDR3 loop spans 15 amino acids. CDR1 is SGHRS and CDR2 is YFSETQ in the germline V gene. Trimming took 2 bases from V and 0 from J, leaving 11 bases between them. The CDR3 DNA reads as TGCGCCAGCAGCTTTGGGGGGAGCGCTAACTATGGCTACACCTTC. Amino acid sequence: CASSFGGSANYGYTF. Full variable domain (missing parts from reference TRBV5-1 and TRBJ1-2): KAGVTQTPRYLIKTRGQQVTLSCSPISGHRSVSWYQQTPGQGLQFLFEYFSETQRNKGNFPGRFSGRQFSNSRSEMNVSTLELGDSALYLCASSFGGSANYGYTFGSGTRLTVV.

V and J are TRBV6-5 and TRBJ2-7; 10 nucleotides agree with TRBD1. The V and J ends lost 5 bases and 1 base, in that order; junction bases with no gene match: 5. Germline CDR1 is MNHEY and CDR2 is SVGAGI. The CDR3 runs 15 residues. The CDR3 coding sequence is TGTGCCAGCAGTGCCGGGACAGGGGTATCCTACGAGCAGTACTTC. Encoded protein: CASSAGTGVSYEQYF.

J is TRBJ2-7 and V is TRBV30; 8 positions match TRBD1. The trim removed 0 bases at V and 3 bases at J, leaving 1 base unmatched. The CDR3 length is 13 residues. Looked up from germline, CDR1 is GTSNPN and CDR2 is SVGIG (reference sequence). The CDR3 spells CAWSVGQGYEQYF. The CDR3 DNA reads TGTGCCTGGAGTGTAGGACAGGGCTACGAGCAGTACTTC.

This chain links TRBV30 with TRBJ1-5; no clear D gene. Trimming removed 5 bases from V and 5 bases from J, with 10 bases in between. The V gene's germline CDR1 is GTSNPN and CDR2 SVGIG (reference sequence). CDR3 size: 12 residues. The CDR3 region has the DNA TGTGCCTGGGGCGCGGGTGATCAGCCCCAGCATTTT. It specifies CAWGAGDQPQHF.

This rearrangement joins TRBV5-1 to TRBJ2-7; 10 bases line up with TRBD2. The CDR3 extends over 16 amino acids. CDR1 SGHRS and CDR2 YFSETQ come from the germline V gene. V trimming: 2 bases; J trimming: 0 bases; junction bases outside the gene matches: 5. The CDR3 protein is CASSFSSGGSSYEQYF. Written as DNA, the CDR3 is TGCGCCAGCAGCTTCTCTAGCGGGGGAAGCTCCTACGAGCAGTACTTC.